This T cell receptor beta chain was obtained from a study of cytomegalovirus exposure and HLA in healthy donors. Background on the study: When 350 to 400 donors were genotyped, just over 80% of them were found to fall in the Caucasian-associated ancestry cluster.

Primers included in the PCR were 60 Vbeta and 13 Jbeta primers. Sequenced by immunoSEQ multiplex PCR; TCRdb stores in-frame clones only, minus some. The repertoire holds just over 150,000 clones, with approximately 70% as singletons. V lost 4 bases and J lost 4; bases outside the gene matches: 4. The CDR3 is made up of 14 amino acids. Looked up from germline, CDR1 is LGHNA and CDR2 is YSLEER. Notes on the study in general: In a later analysis, TCR beta V- and J-gene trimming showed a link to a missense DCLRE1C variant. A previous analysis found most TCR beta V segments productive roughly 90% or roughly 30% of the time. Presence/absence results assume similar sequencing depth per donor, which may not hold.

As concerns this clone: Antigen: not known. The same CDR3 can be traced to other DNA sequences in this sample.

Source material: PBMCs. The sequence derives from a man aged 40-50 years in good health and CMV-seropositive. V gene TRBV4-3 combines with J gene TRBJ1-5, with 7 bases that match TRBD1. The CDR3 reads CASSLRTGNQPQHF. CDR3 in DNA: TGCGCCAGCAGCCTACGGACAGGTAATCAGCCCCAGCATTTT.